This is a list of T cell receptor beta chains from one sample in a study of technical replicates of blood from several donors. Clones were read by immunoSEQ multiplex PCR, and TCRdb kept only the in-frame ones, dropping some. In the table there are some 70,000 clones, about 97% of which are singletons. Specimen: T cells isolated from PBMCs. The receptor source for this set is a human donor in good health. Each CDR3 is given with its conserved first and last residue. D genes are given only for firm matches. Clone size is shown for a subset of rows, as once, few, many or a class of expanded clone.

J | D | V | size | CDR3 | DNA
TRBJ1-2 | TRBD1 | TRBV18 | NA | CASSRDELQGAQGYTF | TGTGCCAGCTCACGAGACGAATTACAGGGGGCGCAGGGCTACACCTTC
TRBJ2-7 | TRBD1 | TRBV5-6 | NA | CASSLDRVEQYF | TGTGCCAGCAGCTTAGACAGGGTCGAGCAGTACTTC
TRBJ2-2 | NA | TRBV15 | few | CATSRDKETGELFF | TGTGCCACCAGCAGAGATAAGGAGACCGGGGAGCTGTTTTTT
TRBJ2-4 | TRBD2 | TRBV29-1 | NA | CSVEGTSGGNIQYF | TGCAGCGTTGAAGGGACTAGCGGGGGGAACATTCAGTACTTC
TRBJ2-1 | NA | TRBV2 | NA | CASSSGESYNEQFF | TGTGCCAGCAGTTCAGGGGAGTCCTACAATGAGCAGTTCTTC
TRBJ2-7 | NA | TRBV7-2 | NA | CASSLVLGSSYEQYF | TGTGCCAGCAGCTTGGTACTCGGGTCCTCCTACGAGCAGTACTTC
TRBJ1-1 | NA | TRBV28 | NA | CASSLGGGVRIGTEAFF | TGTGCCAGCAGTTTAGGTGGAGGGGTTAGGATCGGCACTGAAGCTTTCTTT
TRBJ2-1 | NA | TRBV6-5 | NA | CASSLLGGGDEQFF | TGTGCCAGCAGTTTACTCGGGGGTGGGGATGAGCAGTTCTTC
TRBJ2-2 | TRBD2 | TRBV9 | NA | CASSVEVAGAYTGELFF | TGTGCCAGCAGCGTAGAAGTAGCGGGGGCATACACCGGGGAGCTGTTTTTT
TRBJ2-2 | TRBD2 | TRBV5-1 | NA | CASSLTSGSNTGELFF | TGCGCCAGCAGCCTGACTAGCGGGAGCAACACCGGGGAGCTGTTTTTT
TRBJ1-1 | NA | TRBV14 | NA | CASSLRPSQENTEAFF | TGTGCCAGCAGCCTCAGACCCTCACAGGAGAACACTGAAGCTTTCTTT
TRBJ1-2 | NA | TRBV19 | NA | CASSVGTAYGYTF | TGTGCCAGTAGTGTAGGGACTGCATATGGCTACACCTTC
TRBJ2-1 | NA | TRBV19 | NA | CASRAPGFF | TGTGCCAGTAGAGCGCCGGGGTTCTTC
TRBJ2-7 | NA | TRBV4-2 | once | CASSQESNSYEQYF | TGTGCCAGCAGCCAAGAGAGTAACTCCTACGAGCAGTACTTC
TRBJ1-2 | NA | TRBV6-6 | once | CASSYSPGASYYTF | TGTGCCAGCAGTTACTCCCCAGGGGCCTCCTACTACACCTTC
TRBJ2-7 | NA | TRBV28 | NA | CASSTTRDWDEQYF | TGTGCCAGCAGTACTACCCGGGACTGGGACGAGCAGTACTTC
TRBJ2-7 | TRBD2 | TRBV5-6 | NA | CASSLSAEAGMDEQYF | TGTGCCAGCAGCTTGTCCGCAGAAGCGGGAATGGACGAGCAGTACTTC
TRBJ2-1 | TRBD2 | TRBV2 | NA | CASRGGLAGGGEQFF | TGTGCCAGCAGAGGGGGACTAGCGGGAGGGGGTGAGCAGTTCTTC
TRBJ2-5 | TRBD2 | TRBV13 | NA | CASSLAGVQETQYF | TGTGCCAGCAGCTTGGCGGGGGTACAAGAGACCCAGTACTTC
TRBJ1-2 | NA | TRBV19 | NA | CASLPQGMTNYGYTF | TGTGCCAGTCTCCCGCAGGGAATGACTAACTATGGCTACACCTTC
TRBJ2-7 | TRBD1 | TRBV6-5 | once | CASSYSSAGGYYEQYF | TGTGCCAGCAGTTACTCGAGTGCAGGGGGCTACTACGAGCAGTACTTC
TRBJ2-3 | NA | TRBV4-3 | NA | CASSQDRTSSTDTQYF | TGCGCCAGCAGCCAAGATCGGACTTCTAGCACAGATACGCAGTATTTT
TRBJ1-1 | NA | TRBV2 | NA | CASKQAMNTEAFF | TGTGCCAGCAAACAGGCGATGAACACTGAAGCTTTCTTT
TRBJ2-7 | TRBD2 | TRBV7-6 | NA | CASSLRVGLAGGPFYEQYF | TGTGCCAGCAGCTTGCGAGTAGGACTAGCGGGAGGGCCCTTCTACGAGCAGTACTTC
TRBJ2-3 | TRBD2 | TRBV6-1 | NA | CASSEGLAALWSTDTQYF | TGTGCCAGCAGTGAAGGGCTAGCGGCCCTTTGGAGCACAGATACGCAGTATTTT
TRBJ1-1 | NA | TRBV25-1 | NA | CASSVLGDTEAFF | TGTGCCAGCAGTGTCCTCGGGGACACTGAAGCTTTCTTT
TRBJ1-1 | TRBD1 | TRBV27 | NA | CASSSPTGERTEAFF | TGTGCCAGCAGTTCCCCGACAGGGGAGAGGACTGAAGCTTTCTTT
TRBJ1-5 | NA | TRBV11-2 | NA | CASSLRTASNQPQHF | TGTGCCAGCAGCTTACGGACAGCTAGCAATCAGCCCCAGCATTTT
TRBJ2-2 | NA | TRBV19 | NA | CASSIDTSGLGGELFF | TGTGCCAGTAGTATCGACACGTCGGGATTAGGGGGGGAGCTGTTTTTT
TRBJ2-7 | TRBD1 | TRBV28 | NA | CASSLLDRVTDEQYF | TGTGCCAGCAGTTTGTTGGACAGGGTAACAGACGAGCAGTACTTC
TRBJ1-2 | TRBD1 | TRBV9 | NA | CASGTGFPNYGYTF | TGTGCCAGCGGGACAGGGTTCCCTAACTATGGCTACACCTTC
TRBJ2-7 | NA | TRBV11-2 | once | CASSSGPSTYEQYF | TGTGCCAGCAGCTCGGGTCCTAGTACCTACGAGCAGTACTTC
TRBJ2-2 | NA | TRBV25-1 | once | CASSGLVFNTGELFF | TGTGCCAGCAGTGGACTTGTATTTAACACCGGGGAGCTGTTTTTT
TRBJ1-1 | TRBD1 | TRBV11-1 | NA | CASSLDREITEAFF | TGTGCCAGCAGCTTGGACAGGGAAATCACTGAAGCTTTCTTT
TRBJ2-1 | TRBD2 | TRBV7-9 | NA | CASSEIGLAEGDEQFF | TGTGCCAGCAGCGAAATCGGACTAGCGGAGGGCGATGAGCAGTTCTTC